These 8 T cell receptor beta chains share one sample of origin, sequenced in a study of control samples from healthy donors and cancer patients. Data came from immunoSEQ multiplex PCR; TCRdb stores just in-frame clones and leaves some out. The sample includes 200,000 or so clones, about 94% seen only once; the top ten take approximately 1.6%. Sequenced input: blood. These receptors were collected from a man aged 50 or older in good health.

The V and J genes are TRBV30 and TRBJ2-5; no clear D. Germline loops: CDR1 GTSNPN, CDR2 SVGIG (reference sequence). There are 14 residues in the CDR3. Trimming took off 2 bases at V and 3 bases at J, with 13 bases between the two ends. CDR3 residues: CAWSKGSWEETQYF. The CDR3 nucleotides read TGTGCCTGGAGTAAGGGTAGTTGGGAAGAGACCCAGTACTTC.

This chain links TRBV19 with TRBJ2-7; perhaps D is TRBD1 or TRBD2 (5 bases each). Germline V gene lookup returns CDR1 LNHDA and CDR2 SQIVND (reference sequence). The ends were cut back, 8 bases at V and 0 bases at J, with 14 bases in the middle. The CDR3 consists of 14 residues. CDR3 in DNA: TGTGCCAGTGGGCGTAGTGGGGGCTCCTACGAGCAGTACTTC. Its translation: CASGRSGGSYEQYF.

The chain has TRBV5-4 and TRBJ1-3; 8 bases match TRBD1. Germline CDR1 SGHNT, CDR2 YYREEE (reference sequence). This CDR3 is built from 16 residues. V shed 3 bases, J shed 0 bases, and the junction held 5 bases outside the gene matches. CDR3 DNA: TGTGCCAGCAGCTCGGGACAGGCCAGCTCTGGAAACACCATATATTTT. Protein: CASSSGQASSGNTIYF.

The CDR3 nucleotides are TGTGCCAGCAGGCGGGGGGGTGATGGAAACACCATATATTTT. Its translation is CASRRGGDGNTIYF. The chain joins TRBV28 to TRBJ1-3; perhaps TRBD1 as D (5 bases). The V end lost 6 bases, the J end lost 3 bases, and 12 bases lay between the germline ends. Per germline, CDR1 MDHEN and CDR2 SYDVKM. The CDR3 runs 14 residues.

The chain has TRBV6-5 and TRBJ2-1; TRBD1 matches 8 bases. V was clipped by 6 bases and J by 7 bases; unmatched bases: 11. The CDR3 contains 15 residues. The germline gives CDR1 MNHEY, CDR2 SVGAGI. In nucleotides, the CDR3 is TGTGCCAGCAGAATTCTTCGGGACAGGTCAAATGAGCAGTTCTTC. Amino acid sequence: CASRILRDRSNEQFF.

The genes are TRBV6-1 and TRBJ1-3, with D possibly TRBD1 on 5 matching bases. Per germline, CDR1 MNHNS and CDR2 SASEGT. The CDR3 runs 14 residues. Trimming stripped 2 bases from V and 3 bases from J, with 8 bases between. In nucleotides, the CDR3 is TGTGCCAGCAGTGAACAAGGGGTTGGAAACACCATATATTTT. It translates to CASSEQGVGNTIYF.

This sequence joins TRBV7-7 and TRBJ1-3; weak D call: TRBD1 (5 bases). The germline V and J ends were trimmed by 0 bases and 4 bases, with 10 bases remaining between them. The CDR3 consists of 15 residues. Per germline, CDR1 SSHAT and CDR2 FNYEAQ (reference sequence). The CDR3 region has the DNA TGTGCCAGCAGCTTAGCCGAGGGGTCCGGAAACACCATATATTTT. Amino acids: CASSLAEGSGNTIYF.

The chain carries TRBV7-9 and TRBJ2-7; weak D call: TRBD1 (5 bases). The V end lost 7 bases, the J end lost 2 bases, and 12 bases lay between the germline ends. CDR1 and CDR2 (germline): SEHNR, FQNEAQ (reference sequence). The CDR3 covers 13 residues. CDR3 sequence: CASTKDSTYEQYF. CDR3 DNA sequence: TGTGCCAGCACCAAAGACAGCACCTACGAGCAGTACTTC. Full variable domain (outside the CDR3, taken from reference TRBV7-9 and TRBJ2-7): DTGVSQNPRHKITKRGQNVTFRCDPISEHNRLYWYRQTLGQGPEFLTYFQNEAQLEKSRLLSDRFSAERPKGSFSTLEIQRTEQGDSAMYLCASTKDSTYEQYFGPGTRLTVT.